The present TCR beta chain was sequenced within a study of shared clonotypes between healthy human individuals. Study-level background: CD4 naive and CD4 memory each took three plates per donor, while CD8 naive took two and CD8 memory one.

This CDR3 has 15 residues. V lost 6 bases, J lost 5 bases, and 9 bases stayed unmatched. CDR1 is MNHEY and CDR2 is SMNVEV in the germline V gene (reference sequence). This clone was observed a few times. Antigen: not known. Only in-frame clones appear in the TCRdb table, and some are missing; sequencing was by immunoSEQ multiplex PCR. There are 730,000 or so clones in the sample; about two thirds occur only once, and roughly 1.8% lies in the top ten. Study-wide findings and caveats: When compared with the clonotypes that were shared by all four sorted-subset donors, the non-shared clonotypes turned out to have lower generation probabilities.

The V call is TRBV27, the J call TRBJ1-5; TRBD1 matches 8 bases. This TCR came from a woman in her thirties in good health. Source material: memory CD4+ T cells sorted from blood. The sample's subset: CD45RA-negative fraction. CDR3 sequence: CASRPLTGDYQPQHF. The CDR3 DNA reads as TGTGCCAGCAGGCCCCTGACAGGGGACTATCAGCCCCAGCATTTT.